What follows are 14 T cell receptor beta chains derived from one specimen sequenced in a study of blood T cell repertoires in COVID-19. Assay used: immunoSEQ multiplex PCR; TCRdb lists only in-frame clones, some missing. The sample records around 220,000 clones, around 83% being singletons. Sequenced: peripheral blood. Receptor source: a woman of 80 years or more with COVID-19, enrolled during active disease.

The CDR3 here is CASSLATGSNQPQHF. The CDR3 DNA reads TGTGCCAGCAGCTTAGCGACAGGTAGCAATCAGCCCCAGCATTTT. V and J are TRBV7-2 and TRBJ1-5; possibly TRBD1 for D (6 bases). The V and J ends lost 0 bases and 0 bases respectively, with 6 bases between them. CDR3 length equals 15 residues. Looked up from germline, CDR1 is SGHTA and CDR2 is FQGNSA.

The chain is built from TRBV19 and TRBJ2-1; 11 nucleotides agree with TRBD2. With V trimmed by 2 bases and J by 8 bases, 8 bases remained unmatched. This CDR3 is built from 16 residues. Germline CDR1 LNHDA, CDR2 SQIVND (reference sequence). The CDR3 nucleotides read TGTGCCAGTAGTATAACACTAGCGGGGGAGGTATATGAGCAGTTCTTC. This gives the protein CASSITLAGEVYEQFF.

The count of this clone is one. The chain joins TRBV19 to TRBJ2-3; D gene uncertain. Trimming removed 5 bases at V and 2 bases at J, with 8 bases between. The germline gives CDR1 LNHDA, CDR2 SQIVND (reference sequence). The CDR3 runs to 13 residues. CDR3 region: CASSQDNTDTQYF. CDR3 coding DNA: TGTGCCAGTAGTCAAGACAACACAGATACGCAGTATTTT.

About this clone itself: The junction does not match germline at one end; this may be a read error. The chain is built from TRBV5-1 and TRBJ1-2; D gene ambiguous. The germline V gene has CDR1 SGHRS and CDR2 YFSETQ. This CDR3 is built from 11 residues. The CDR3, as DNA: TGCGCCAGCAGCTCTGACTACGGCTACACCTTC. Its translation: CASSSDYGYTF. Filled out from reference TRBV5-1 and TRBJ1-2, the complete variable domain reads KAGVTQTPRYLIKTRGQQVTLSCSPISGHRSVSWYQQTPGQGLQFLFEYFSETQRNKGNFPGRFSGRQFSNSRSEMNVSTLELGDSALYLCASSSDYGYTFGSGTRLTVV.

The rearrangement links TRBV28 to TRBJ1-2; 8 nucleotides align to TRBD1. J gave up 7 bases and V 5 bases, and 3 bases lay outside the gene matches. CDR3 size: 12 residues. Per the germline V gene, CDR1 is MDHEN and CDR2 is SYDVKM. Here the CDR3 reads CASSKQGVGYTF. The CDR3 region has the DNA TGTGCCAGCAGTAAACAGGGGGTTGGCTACACCTTC.

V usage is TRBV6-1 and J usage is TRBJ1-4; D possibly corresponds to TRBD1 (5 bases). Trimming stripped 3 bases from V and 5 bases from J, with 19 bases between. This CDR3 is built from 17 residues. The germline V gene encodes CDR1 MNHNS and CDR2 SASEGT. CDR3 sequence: CASSDSRRGIRNEKLFF. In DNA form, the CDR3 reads TGTGCCAGCAGTGACAGTAGGCGGGGGATCAGGAATGAAAAACTGTTTTTT.

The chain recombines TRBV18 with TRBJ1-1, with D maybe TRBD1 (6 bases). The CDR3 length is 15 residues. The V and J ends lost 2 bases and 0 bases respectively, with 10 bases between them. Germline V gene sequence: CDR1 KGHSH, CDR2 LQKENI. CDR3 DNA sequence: TGTGCCAGCTCACCATGGGGGCAGATGAACACTGAAGCTTTCTTT. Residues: CASSPWGQMNTEAFF. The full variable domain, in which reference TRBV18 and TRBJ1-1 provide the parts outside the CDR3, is NAGVMQNPRHLVRRRGQEARLRCSPMKGHSHVYWYRQLPEEGLKFMVYLQKENIIDESGMPKERFSAEFPKEGPSILRIQQVVRGDSAAYFCASSPWGQMNTEAFFGQGTRLTVV.

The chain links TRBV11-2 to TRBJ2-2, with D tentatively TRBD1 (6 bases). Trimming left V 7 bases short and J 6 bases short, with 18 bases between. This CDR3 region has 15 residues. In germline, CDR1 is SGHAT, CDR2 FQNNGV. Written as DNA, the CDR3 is TGTGCCAGCACCGCTTCCCCAGGGGTGGCCGGGGAGCTGTTTTTT. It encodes CASTASPGVAGELFF.

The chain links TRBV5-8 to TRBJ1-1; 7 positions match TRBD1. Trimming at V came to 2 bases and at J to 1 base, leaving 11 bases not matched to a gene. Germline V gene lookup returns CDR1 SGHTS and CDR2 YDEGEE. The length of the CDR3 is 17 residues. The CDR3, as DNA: TGTGCCAGCAGCTTCGGGTCCTACAGGGGCCGGAACACTGAAGCTTTCTTT. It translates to CASSFGSYRGRNTEAFF.

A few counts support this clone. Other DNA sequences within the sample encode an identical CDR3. The CDR3 protein is CASSEGGNTEAFF. CDR3 DNA sequence: TGTGCCAGCAGTGAGGGGGGAAACACTGAAGCTTTCTTT. The chain couples TRBV2 to TRBJ1-1; weak D call: TRBD1 (5 bases). V dropped 3 bases and J dropped 2 bases, with 7 bases sitting between them. Germline values: CDR1 SNHLY, CDR2 FYNNEI. CDR3 length equals 13 residues.

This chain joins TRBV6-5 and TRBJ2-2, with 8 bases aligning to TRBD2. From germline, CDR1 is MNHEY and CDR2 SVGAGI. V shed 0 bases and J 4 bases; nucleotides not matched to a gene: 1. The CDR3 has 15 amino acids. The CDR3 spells CASSYSLAGTGELFF. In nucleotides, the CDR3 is TGTGCCAGCAGTTACTCTCTAGCGGGCACCGGGGAGCTGTTTTTT.

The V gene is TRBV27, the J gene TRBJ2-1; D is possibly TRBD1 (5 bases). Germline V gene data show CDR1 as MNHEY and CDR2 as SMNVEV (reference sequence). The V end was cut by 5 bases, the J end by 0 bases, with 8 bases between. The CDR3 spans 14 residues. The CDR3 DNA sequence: TGTGCCAGCAGTCGACAGAGCTCCTACAATGAGCAGTTCTTC. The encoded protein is CASSRQSSYNEQFF.

Written as DNA, the CDR3 is TGTGCCTGGATCGGGACAGGGGGCCGAATCCGTAATTCACCCCTCCACTTT. It encodes CAWIGTGGRIRNSPLHF. The J gene is TRBJ1-6, the V gene TRBV30; TRBD1 matches 12 bases. The CDR3 is made up of 17 amino acids. The V gene's germline CDR1 is GTSNPN and CDR2 SVGIG (reference sequence). V was clipped by 4 bases and J by 6 bases; unmatched bases: 10.

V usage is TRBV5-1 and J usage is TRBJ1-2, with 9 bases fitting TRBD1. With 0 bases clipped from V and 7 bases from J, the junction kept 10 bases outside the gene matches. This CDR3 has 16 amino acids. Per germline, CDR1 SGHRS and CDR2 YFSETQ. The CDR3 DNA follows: TGCGCCAGCAGCTTGGCCGAGGGACAGGGCAAGGGTGGCTACACCTTC. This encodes CASSLAEGQGKGGYTF.